This T cell receptor (beta chain) emerged from a study of CD8+ T cells in alopecia areata (dated by TCRdb to between 2017 and 2018). With respect to the entire study: The treated patients took part in an open-label pilot trial in which moderate-to-severe alopecia areata was treated with oral tofacitinib at 5 to 10 mg twice daily. Human TCRbeta sequencing covered scalp tissue and sorted CD4+ and CD8+ peripheral blood T cells from patchy and totalis/universalis alopecia areata patients and healthy controls. Scalp clonality was compared across normal scalp (n=4), patchy alopecia areata scalp (n=8), and alopecia totalis/universalis scalp (n=8). RNA was extracted with the PAXgene miRNA kit for fixed scalp, the miRNeasy kit for PBMCs, and the RNeasy kit for mouse skin. Disease severity in treated patients was measured with the SALT score, which quantifies the percentage of affected scalp surface area. To study T cell clonal expansion in alopecia areata, the researchers applied high-throughput TCRbeta sequencing to both the C3H/HeJ mouse model and human patients. Biopsies were taken from tofacitinib-treated patients at baseline and at 4 and 24 weeks of treatment, and a later scalp biopsy was taken in several of the tofacitinib-treated patients. TCRbeta CDR3 regions were amplified by immunoSEQ multiplex PCR using 35 Vbeta forward and 13 Jbeta reverse primers. Patients received tofacitinib for 6 to 18 months and were then followed off drug for 6 months to check for delayed response and recurrence.

This clone was picked up one time. Its antigen is currently not known. Base qualities were left out, and no much larger clone turns up one base away. The paper's findings and limits, for the study overall: Shared TCR sequences between patients were less evident than in mice, which may be partly attributable to HLA diversity in the patient population. With tofacitinib, both scalp clonality and the number of expanded CD8+ clones among the top 100 scalp clones went down significantly. Many expanded lesional clones were found to persist in scalp and blood during tofacitinib treatment, and relapse after treatment cessation may be partly explained by this persistence. Resident alphabeta T cells in normal human skin are also sequenced, complicating scalp TCR repertoire analysis, unlike mouse skin dominated by gammadelta T cells. Higher clonality and more expanded CD8+ clones were observed in lesional scalp than in normal scalp, particularly in alopecia totalis/universalis, a finding suggestive of antigenic drive. Because the treated cohort was small and had only one nonresponder, larger studies are needed to examine links between baseline CD8+ expansion and response.

This specimen's treatment or condition label, per the study, means: oral pan-JAK inhibitor, 5-10 mg twice daily. From alopecia areata patients, peripheral blood was collected along with lesional scalp punch biopsies. After PBMCs were isolated by density centrifugation and stained for CD3, CD4 and CD8, a FACSAria was used to sort CD4+ and CD8+ T cells. The library was generated by the immunoSEQ multiplex PCR assay. RNA was extracted from all samples and reverse transcribed into cDNA as template for TCR sequencing. First-strand cDNA was synthesized with SuperScript III using a 2:1 mix of oligo-dT and random hexamers. A synthetic immune receptor repertoire was used to assess amplification bias, and residual bias was removed computationally. Per the authors' processing: Raw reads were preprocessed for error removal, and CDR3 was defined according to IMGT conventions as running from the conserved cysteine to phenylalanine. Clonality was computed by normalizing Shannon entropy by log2 of the number of productive unique TCRs and subtracting the result from 1. Whether each scalp clone was CD4 or CD8 was inferred by checking scalp TCRbeta sequences against the CD4 and CD8 repertoires from sorted blood. TCRdb re-hosts the immuneACCESS table, in-frame sequences only. Its copies lack some clones; in the studies checked, an unresolved V gene accounts for under half of them, and the cause for the rest is not known. The D gene and trimming were derived from the DNA, and the V and J assignments and clone size from that table. In all, the sample holds about 200,000 clones, and 30% to 40% of those were seen once. Together, the top ten hold almost 0.5% of the sample.

The sample was CD4+ T cells sorted from blood, taken at week 34, from a patient treated with tofacitinib. The source of this sequence is a human donor with alopecia areata.

The CDR3 in this case is CASSPGNSYNEQFF. The base sequence is TGTGCCAGCAGCCCGGGGAACAGTTACAATGAGCAGTTCTTC. The chain employs TRBV4-2 and TRBJ2-1; TRBD2 is perhaps the D gene, given 5 matching bases. CDR1 and CDR2 (LGHNA, YNFKEQ) derive from the germline V gene. The V and J ends are trimmed by 4 bases and 4 bases, leaving 11 bases between them. The CDR3 has 14 amino acids, counting the end cysteine and phenylalanine. CDR3 DNA is the only sequence kept; it has 42 bases, read in frame from the first base.